What follows describes a single TCR beta chain. With only one base between it and a far larger clone, this is likely a read error. The CDR3 consists of 15 residues. Germline CDR1 reads SQVTM; CDR2 reads ANQGSEA. Deletions cut 4 bases from V and 5 bases from J, with 17 bases between. The data originate from a study of shared clonotypes between healthy human individuals. Deep level was the assay's run setting. Genomic DNA belonging to each subset was distributed in equal measure over several immunoSEQ plates. On ten immunoSEQ deep assay plates, unsorted PBMC DNA was sequenced. Produced via immunoSEQ multiplex PCR; TCRdb's table is partial and in-frame only. This sample yields approximately 500,000 clones, of which roughly 80% are seen a single time; roughly 13% belongs to the top ten.

The TCR originated in a woman between 35 and 50 years old in good health. Some clones in this sample may be carry-over from other donors' samples. Material: PBMCs. The V call is TRBV29-1, the J call TRBJ1-4, with D possibly matching TRBD1 (5 bases). The DNA for the CDR3 is TGCAGCGTTGTAATCCCCCTGCAGGGAAATGAAAAACTGTTTTTT. This sequence encodes CSVVIPLQGNEKLFF.